This T cell receptor (beta chain) appears in the sequencing data of a study of cytomegalovirus exposure and HLA in healthy donors. Study information: Early on, a data release was issued that held some 91 million unique TCRs from HLA-typed donors. Study-wide results and caveats: A later analysis reported that several of the most significant clusters appeared to be linked to common viral pathogens, among them Epstein-Barr virus. DRB1 had the most TCR associations and HLA-C the fewest, a later analysis found, with rates varying by HLA locus. Rarity held for most TCR sequences, but there were some public TCRs that occurred in many donors.

In regard to this clone: The antigen remains unidentified.

CDR1 LGHNA and CDR2 YSLEER come from the germline V gene. The length of the CDR3 is 14 residues. Between the trimmed V and J ends, which lost 0 bases and 4 bases, there was a span of 9 bases. Use of 60 Vbeta and 13 Jbeta primers characterized the PCR. Produced via immunoSEQ multiplex PCR; TCRdb's table is partial and in-frame only. This sample's table reports approximately 58,000 clones. The sequence came from a woman aged 45 to 65 in good health and CMV-seropositive. The sequenced material came from PBMCs. J is TRBJ1-2 and V is TRBV4-3, with TRBD1 as a possible D gene (5 bases). CDR3 sequence: CASSQDRETYGYTF. The DNA for the CDR3 is TGCGCCAGCAGCCAAGACAGGGAAACCTATGGCTACACCTTC.